These T cell receptor beta chains were read from a single sample in a study of T cell responses to AZD1222 COVID-19 vaccine. Sequenced by immunoSEQ multiplex PCR; TCRdb stores in-frame clones only, minus some. The sample lists some 130,000 clones, approximately 91% seen once, with around 0.98% in the top ten. Sequencing was performed on peripheral blood, taken 28 days after the second AZD1222 dose. The receptor set was obtained from an adult who received the AZD1222 COVID-19 vaccine. The CDR3 runs from the conserved cysteine through the conserved F or W. The D gene is left open where the match is weak. Clone size appears in some rows only: once, few, many, or a class for an expanded clone.

J: TRBJ2-3; size: -; D: -; V: TRBV2; DNA: TGTGCCAGTGGAACGACAACTAGCACAGATACGCAGTATTTT; CDR3: CASGTTTSTDTQYF
J: TRBJ1-5; size: once; D: TRBD1; V: TRBV19; DNA: TGTGCCAGTAGTATAGAACGGACAGGGGGCACTCAGCCCCAGCATTTT; CDR3: CASSIERTGGTQPQHF
J: TRBJ2-2; size: once; D: -; V: TRBV28; DNA: TGTGCCAGCTCGGAGTGGGGGCCCAGGAACACCGGGGAGCTGTTTTTT; CDR3: CASSEWGPRNTGELFF
J: TRBJ1-4; size: -; D: -; V: TRBV3-1/TRBV3-2; DNA: TGTGCCAGCAGCCAAGCTTACCTCGAAAAACTGTTTTTT; CDR3: CASSQAYLEKLFF
J: TRBJ1-1; size: -; D: -; V: TRBV3-1/TRBV3-2; DNA: TGTGCCAGCAGCCAACATTCCCCTGGGAGCACTGAAGCTTTCTTT; CDR3: CASSQHSPGSTEAFF
J: TRBJ1-2; size: once; D: -; V: TRBV7-9; DNA: TGTGCCAGCAGCTCGAGGGTCTGGTATGGCTACACCTTC; CDR3: CASSSRVWYGYTF
J: TRBJ1-2; size: -; D: -; V: TRBV5-1; DNA: TGCGCCAGCAGCCTTCTTGGGCAGGGGTATGGCTACACCTTT; CDR3: CASSLLGQGYGYTF
J: TRBJ1-5; size: -; D: -; V: TRBV7-9; DNA: TGTGCCAGCAGCCTAGGGGCCGGTTTTCAGCCCCAGCATTTT; CDR3: CASSLGAGFQPQHF
J: TRBJ2-7; size: -; D: -; V: TRBV6-5; DNA: TGTGCCAGCAGCGAGATTTACTCCTACGAGCAGTACTTC; CDR3: CASSEIYSYEQYF
J: TRBJ1-1; size: few; D: TRBD1; V: TRBV7-9; DNA: TGTGCCAGCAGCTTAGCGCAGGGGGCCGGTACTGAAGCTTTCTTT; CDR3: CASSLAQGAGTEAFF
J: TRBJ2-5; size: -; D: TRBD2; V: TRBV2; DNA: TGTGCCAGCAGTGAAGCGTCCAGCGGGAGGGCCACTCTAGGCGAGACCCAGTACTTC; CDR3: CASSEASSGRATLGETQYF
J: TRBJ2-1; size: -; D: TRBD2; V: TRBV7-2; DNA: TGTGCCAGCAGCTTCCTAGCGGGAGGGGGGAATGAGCAGTTCTTC; CDR3: CASSFLAGGGNEQFF
J: TRBJ2-1; size: -; D: -; V: TRBV2; DNA: TGTGCCAGCCGACGGGAAGGGCCGATTAATGAGCAGTTCTTC; CDR3: CASRREGPINEQFF
J: TRBJ2-7; size: -; D: -; V: TRBV2; DNA: TGTGCCAGCAGTGATTTGATCTCCTACGAGCAGTACTTC; CDR3: CASSDLISYEQYF
J: TRBJ2-7; size: -; D: TRBD1; V: TRBV4-1; DNA: TGCGCCAGCAGTCTCCGGGACAGGGACTACGAGCAGTACTTC; CDR3: CASSLRDRDYEQYF
J: TRBJ2-1; size: -; D: -; V: TRBV27; DNA: TGTGCCAGCAGTGCTCGGATGGAATACAATGAGCAGTTCTTC; CDR3: CASSARMEYNEQFF
J: TRBJ2-7; size: -; D: -; V: TRBV19; DNA: TGTGCCAGTAGGAAAAACTACGAGCAGTACTTC; CDR3: CASRKNYEQYF
J: TRBJ2-2; size: -; D: -; V: TRBV5-6; DNA: TGTGCCAGCAGCTTGCCACATACAGGACAGCCAACCGGGGAGCTGTTTTTT; CDR3: CASSLPHTGQPTGELFF
J: TRBJ2-7; size: -; D: -; V: TRBV4-1; DNA: TGCGCCAGCAGCCAAGACCCCGGACTGTCCTACTACGAGCAGTACTTC; CDR3: CASSQDPGLSYYEQYF
J: TRBJ2-7; size: -; D: TRBD1; V: TRBV6-1; DNA: TGTGCCAGCAGTGAATTTAGGACAGGGGGCTACGAGCAGTACTTC; CDR3: CASSEFRTGGYEQYF
J: TRBJ1-2; size: -; D: -; V: TRBV19; DNA: TGTGCCAGTAGCCTCCCAGGCAGGGACCCCCTGGGCTACACCTTC; CDR3: CASSLPGRDPLGYTF
J: TRBJ1-6; size: once; D: TRBD1; V: TRBV27; DNA: TGTGCCAGCAGTTTGATACAGGGGAGAGCTTCACCCCTCCACTTT; CDR3: CASSLIQGRASPLHF
J: TRBJ2-7; size: -; D: -; V: TRBV25-1; DNA: TGTGCCAGCACTGGAGCATCTTCCTACGAGCAGTACTTC; CDR3: CASTGASSYEQYF
J: TRBJ2-7; size: -; D: -; V: TRBV2; DNA: TGTGCCAGCACCGTCGAAACTGAGCAGTACTTC; CDR3: CASTVETEQYF
J: TRBJ1-2; size: -; D: -; V: TRBV12-3/TRBV12-4; DNA: TGTGCCAGCTGGGAGGGGATCTATGGCTACACCTTC; CDR3: CASWEGIYGYTF
J: TRBJ1-4; size: -; D: -; V: TRBV5-1; DNA: TGCGCCAGCAGCTTGGGCCGGGGGCTGAGTGAAAAACTGTTTTTT; CDR3: CASSLGRGLSEKLFF
J: TRBJ1-1; size: -; D: -; V: TRBV20-1; DNA: TGCAGTGCTAGTCAGCGAAGCTCTGAAGCTTTCTTT; CDR3: CSASQRSSEAFF
J: TRBJ1-5; size: few; D: -; V: TRBV7-2; DNA: TGTGCCAGCAGCTCAACAGGTTGGGATAGCAATCAGCCCCAGCATTTT; CDR3: CASSSTGWDSNQPQHF
J: TRBJ1-2; size: -; D: -; V: TRBV6-1; DNA: TGTGCCAGCAGTGAAAGGAGTGGCTACACCTTC; CDR3: CASSERSGYTF
J: TRBJ1-1; size: -; D: -; V: TRBV19; DNA: TGTGCCAGTAGGGTTCTTCCGAGGACTGAAGCTTTCTTT; CDR3: CASRVLPRTEAFF
J: TRBJ2-7; size: -; D: TRBD1; V: TRBV28; DNA: TGTGCCAGCAGTCTCGGACAGGCCCCCAACGAGCAGTACTTC; CDR3: CASSLGQAPNEQYF
J: TRBJ2-7; size: -; D: -; V: TRBV6-2/TRBV6-3; DNA: TGTGCCAGCAGTATTGGGGGCTACGAGCAGTACTTC; CDR3: CASSIGGYEQYF
J: TRBJ1-2; size: -; D: -; V: TRBV7-2; DNA: TGTGCCAGCAGCTCGACCGGGGTGTATGGCTACACCTTC; CDR3: CASSSTGVYGYTF
J: TRBJ2-7; size: -; D: -; V: TRBV12-5; DNA: TGTGCTAGTGGTGAGACTAACGAGCAGTACTTC; CDR3: CASGETNEQYF
J: TRBJ1-1; size: -; D: -; V: TRBV19; DNA: TGTGCCAGTAGTATACTGGGGAACACTGAAGCTTTCTTT; CDR3: CASSILGNTEAFF
J: TRBJ2-5; size: -; D: -; V: TRBV7-9; DNA: TGTGCCAGCAGCTTAAGTGTAGCGGCGCTAGAGACCCAGTACTTC; CDR3: CASSLSVAALETQYF
J: TRBJ1-2; size: -; D: -; V: TRBV4-1; DNA: TGCGCCAGCAGCCAAGAACGGGGGCTCAACTATGGCTACACCTTC; CDR3: CASSQERGLNYGYTF